This T cell receptor (beta chain) originates from a study of neurological immune-mediated disorders. This clonotype has at least ten counts. Antigen specificity is unknown. The making of cDNA relied on 5'RACE with 10-nucleotide random UMIs. A single run covered 15-18 subjects with over 190 million TCR-beta sequences. TCRdb reanalysed the 5' RACE reads using MiXCR and keeps one entry per CDR3 protein. The top ten hold 1.5% to 2% of the sample, which has 80,000 or so distinct CDR3 sequences, around 9.9% seen once. General study results and limits: No CDR3 amino acid sequences were shared by expanded clones across subjects, suggesting private repertoires in all groups.

Germline V gene lookup returns CDR1 SGDLS and CDR2 YYNGEE. The CDR3 length is 17 residues. Trimming cost V 3 bases and J 7 bases; bases outside gene matches: 15. Specimen: PBMCs. The rearrangement links TRBV9 to TRBJ2-5; 10 nucleotides line up with TRBD2. The receptor was isolated from a man in his forties or fifties in good health. Here the CDR3 DNA reads TGTGCCAGCAGCGAGCCCCCCCAGCGGGGGGGCCGCGGGACCCAGTACTTC. Its protein is CASSEPPQRGGRGTQYF. Based on the CDR3 plus reference TRBV9 and TRBJ2-5, the full variable domain is DSGVTQTPKHLITATGQRVTLRCSPRSGDLSVYWYQQSLDQGLQFLIQYYNGEERAKGNILERFSAQQFPDLHSELNLSSLELGDSALYFCASSEPPQRGGRGTQYFGPGTRLLVL.